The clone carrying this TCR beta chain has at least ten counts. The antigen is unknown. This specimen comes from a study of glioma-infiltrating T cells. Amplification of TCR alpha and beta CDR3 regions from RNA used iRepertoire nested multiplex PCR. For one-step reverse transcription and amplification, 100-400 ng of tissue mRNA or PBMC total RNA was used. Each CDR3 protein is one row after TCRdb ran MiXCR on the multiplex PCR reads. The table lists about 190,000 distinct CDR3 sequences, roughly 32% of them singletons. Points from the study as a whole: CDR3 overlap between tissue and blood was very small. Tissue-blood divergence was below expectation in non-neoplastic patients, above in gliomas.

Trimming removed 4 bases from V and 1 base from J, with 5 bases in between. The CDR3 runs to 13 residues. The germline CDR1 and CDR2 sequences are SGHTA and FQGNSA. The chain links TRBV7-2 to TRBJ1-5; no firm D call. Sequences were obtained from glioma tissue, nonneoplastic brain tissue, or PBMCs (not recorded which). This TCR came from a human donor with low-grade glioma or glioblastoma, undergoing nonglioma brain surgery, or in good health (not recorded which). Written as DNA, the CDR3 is TGTGCCAGCAGCTGGACCAGCAATCAGCCCCAGCATTTT. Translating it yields CASSWTSNQPQHF. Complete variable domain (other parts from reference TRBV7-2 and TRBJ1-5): GAGVSQSPSNKVTEKGKDVELRCDPISGHTALYWYRQSLGQGLEFLIYFQGNSAPDKSGLPSDRFSAERTGGSVSTLTIQRTQQEDSAVYLCASSWTSNQPQHFGDGTRLSIL.